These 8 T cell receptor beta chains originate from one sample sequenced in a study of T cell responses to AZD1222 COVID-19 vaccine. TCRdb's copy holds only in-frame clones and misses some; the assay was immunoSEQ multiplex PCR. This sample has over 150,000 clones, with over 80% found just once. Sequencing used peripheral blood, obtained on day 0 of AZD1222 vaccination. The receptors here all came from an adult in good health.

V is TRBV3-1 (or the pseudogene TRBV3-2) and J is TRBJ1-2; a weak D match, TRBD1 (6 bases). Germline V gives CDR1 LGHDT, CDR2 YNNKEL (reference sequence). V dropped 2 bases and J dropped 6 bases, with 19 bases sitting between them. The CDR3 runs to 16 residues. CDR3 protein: CASSQHSSQGMNGYTF. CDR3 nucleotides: TGTGCCAGCAGCCAACACTCCTCACAGGGAATGAATGGCTACACCTTC.

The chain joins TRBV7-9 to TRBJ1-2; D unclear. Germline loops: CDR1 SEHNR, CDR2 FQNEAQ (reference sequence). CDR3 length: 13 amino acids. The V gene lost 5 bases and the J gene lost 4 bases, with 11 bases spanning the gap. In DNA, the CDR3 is TGTGCCAGCAGCCGCGACGGGTTCTATGGCTACACCTTC. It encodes CASSRDGFYGYTF.

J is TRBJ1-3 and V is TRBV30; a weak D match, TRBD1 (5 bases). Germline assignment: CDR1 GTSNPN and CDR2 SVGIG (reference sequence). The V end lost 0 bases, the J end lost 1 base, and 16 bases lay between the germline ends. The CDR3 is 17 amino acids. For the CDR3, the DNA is TGTGCCTGGAGTGTATCCAGGGTGGGAGGGTCTGGAAACACCATATATTTT. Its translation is CAWSVSRVGGSGNTIYF.

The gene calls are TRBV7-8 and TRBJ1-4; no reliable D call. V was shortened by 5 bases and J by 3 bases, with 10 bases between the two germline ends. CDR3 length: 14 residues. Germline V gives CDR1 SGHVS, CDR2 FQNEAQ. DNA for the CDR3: TGTGCCAGCAGCCGAGGGTCGGCTAATGAAAAACTGTTTTTT. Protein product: CASSRGSANEKLFF. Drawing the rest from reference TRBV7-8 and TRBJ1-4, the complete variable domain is GAGVSQSPRYKVAKRGQDVALRCDPISGHVSLFWYQQALGQGPEFLTYFQNEAQLDKSGLPSDRFFAERPEGSVSTLKIQRTQQEDSAVYLCASSRGSANEKLFFGSGTQLSVL.

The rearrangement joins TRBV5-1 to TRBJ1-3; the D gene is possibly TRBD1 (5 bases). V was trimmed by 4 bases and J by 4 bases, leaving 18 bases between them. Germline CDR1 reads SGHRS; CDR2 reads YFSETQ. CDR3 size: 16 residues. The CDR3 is CASSAVGGNGGNTIYF. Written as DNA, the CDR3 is TGCGCCAGCAGCGCCGTTGGGGGGAATGGCGGAAACACCATATATTTT.

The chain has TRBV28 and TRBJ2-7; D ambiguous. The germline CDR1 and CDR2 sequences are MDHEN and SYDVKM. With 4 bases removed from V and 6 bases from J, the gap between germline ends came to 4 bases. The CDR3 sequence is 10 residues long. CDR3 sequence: CASSSIEQYF. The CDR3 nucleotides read TGTGCCAGCAGTTCGATCGAGCAGTACTTC.

The CDR3 sequence: CAWSVRGAGTQPQHF. CDR3 in DNA: TGTGCCTGGAGTGTAAGGGGGGCAGGGACTCAGCCCCAGCATTTT. The J gene is TRBJ1-5, the V gene TRBV30, with D perhaps TRBD1 (6 bases). Germline V gene lookup returns CDR1 GTSNPN and CDR2 SVGIG (reference sequence). Between the trimmed V and J ends, which lost 0 bases and 6 bases, there was a span of 15 bases. The length of the CDR3 is 15 residues.

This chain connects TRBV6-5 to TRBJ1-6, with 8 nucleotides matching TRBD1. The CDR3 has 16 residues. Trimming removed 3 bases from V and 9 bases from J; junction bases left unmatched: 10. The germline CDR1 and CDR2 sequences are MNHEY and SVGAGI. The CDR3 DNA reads TGTGCCAGCAGTTATGGGGCCAGGGGGCTTGGTTCACCCCTCCACTTT. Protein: CASSYGARGLGSPLHF.